The rows below give T cell receptor beta chains drawn from one sample of a study of blood T cell repertoires in COVID-19. The data were produced by immunoSEQ multiplex PCR, yet TCRdb's version contains in-frame clones alone and is incomplete. The sample has hundreds of thousands of clones, 83% seen once; the top ten hold less than 4%. The source material was PBMCs or T cells enriched from blood (not recorded which). The receptors come from a woman aged 40 to 50 who had been exposed to COVID-19. The CDR3 runs from the conserved cysteine through the conserved F or W. D genes are given only for firm matches. Clone size is given for some rows only: seen once, a few or many times, or a class if the clone is expanded.

J	size	D	V	CDR3	DNA
TRBJ1-5	NA	NA	TRBV9	CASSVAGEGNQPQHF	TGTGCCAGCAGCGTAGCAGGGGAAGGGAATCAGCCCCAGCATTTT
TRBJ1-1	once	NA	TRBV20-1	CSASLRDRRSTEAFF	TGCAGTGCTAGTCTGAGGGATAGGAGGTCCACTGAAGCTTTCTTT
TRBJ1-2	NA	NA	TRBV5-1	CASSPEVDHNYGYTF	TGCGCCAGCAGCCCGGAGGTCGACCATAACTATGGCTACACCTTC
TRBJ1-2	once	NA	TRBV29-1	CSVEHRDYGYTF	TGCAGCGTTGAGCACAGGGACTATGGCTACACCTTC
TRBJ2-1	NA	NA	TRBV18	CASTPNVRDTTRYNEQFF	TGTGCCAGCACTCCAAATGTCAGGGACACCACGCGGTACAATGAGCAGTTCTTC
TRBJ1-1	few	NA	TRBV29-1	CSGLTLNTEAFF	TGCAGCGGCCTGACACTGAACACTGAAGCTTTCTTT
TRBJ2-7	NA	NA	TRBV2	CASSVSHEQYF	TGTGCCAGCAGTGTCTCCCACGAGCAGTACTTC
TRBJ1-5	NA	NA	TRBV19	CASSHFEVFANQPQHF	TGTGCCAGTAGCCACTTCGAGGTCTTTGCTAATCAGCCCCAGCATTTT
TRBJ2-5	NA	NA	TRBV11-2	CASSLVYRPSKETQYF	TGTGCCAGCAGCTTAGTCTACAGGCCATCTAAAGAGACCCAGTACTTC
TRBJ1-1	NA	TRBD1	TRBV9	CASSVAAGDRNTEAFF	TGTGCCAGCAGCGTAGCGGCAGGGGACAGGAACACTGAAGCTTTCTTT
TRBJ2-7	NA	TRBD1	TRBV6-5	CASSYMGTDYEQYF	TGTGCCAGCAGTTACATGGGGACAGACTACGAGCAGTACTTC
TRBJ2-1	NA	NA	TRBV6-5	CASRMGSSSYNEQFF	TGTGCCAGCAGGATGGGTTCTAGCTCCTACAATGAGCAGTTCTTC
TRBJ1-3	few	NA	TRBV11-2	CASSLVMGGPPGNTIYF	TGTGCCAGCAGCTTAGTCATGGGGGGGCCTCCAGGAAACACCATATATTTT
TRBJ2-2	few	NA	TRBV4-1	CASSHGTFTGELFF	TGCGCCAGCAGCCATGGGACTTTCACCGGGGAGCTGTTTTTT
TRBJ1-5	NA	NA	TRBV7-9	CASSSGQYQPQHF	TGTGCCAGCAGCTCCGGACAGTATCAGCCCCAGCATTTT
TRBJ1-6	NA	NA	TRBV9	CASSGLGGQGSPLHF	TGTGCCAGCAGCGGGTTGGGGGGGCAAGGTTCACCCCTCCACTTT
TRBJ1-2	NA	TRBD1	TRBV12-5	CASATGAGGNYGYTF	TGTGCTAGTGCCACGGGGGCAGGGGGTAATTATGGCTACACCTTC
TRBJ1-6	NA	TRBD1	TRBV19	CASSRGDSGSPLHF	TGTGCCAGTAGTAGGGGGGACAGCGGGTCGCCCCTCCACTTT
TRBJ1-5	NA	NA	TRBV2	CASSEETGMQPQHF	TGTGCCAGCAGTGAAGAGACGGGGATGCAGCCCCAGCATTTT
TRBJ1-1	NA	TRBD1	TRBV7-3	CASSFTGGTLDTEAFF	TGTGCCAGCAGCTTCACAGGGGGGACATTGGACACTGAAGCTTTCTTT
TRBJ1-5	NA	NA	TRBV5-4	CASSLQGNQPQHF	TGTGCCAGCAGCTTGCAGGGGAATCAGCCCCAGCATTTT
TRBJ1-3	NA	TRBD1	TRBV6-5	CASSTTGEGNTIYF	TGTGCCAGCAGTACTACAGGGGAAGGAAACACCATATATTTT
TRBJ2-5	NA	TRBD2	TRBV6-1	CASSDGSGGQETQYF	TGTGCCAGCAGTGATGGTAGCGGGGGCCAAGAGACCCAGTACTTC
TRBJ1-2	NA	TRBD1	TRBV15	CATSTSRDRGYTF	TGTGCCACCAGCACCTCCCGGGACAGGGGCTACACCTTC
TRBJ2-2	once	NA	TRBV4-2	CASSQDELVGELFF	TGTGCCAGCAGCCAAGATGAGCTAGTCGGGGAGCTGTTTTTT
TRBJ1-2	NA	NA	TRBV19	CASSSPGGAYYGYTF	TGTGCCAGTAGTAGCCCGGGGGGGGCTTACTATGGCTACACCTTC
TRBJ1-4	NA	NA	TRBV11-2	CASSLAGMNEKLFF	TGTGCCAGCAGCTTAGCAGGAATGAATGAAAAACTGTTTTTT
TRBJ2-2	NA	NA	TRBV11-2	CASSLTRLVGTGELFF	TGTGCCAGCAGCTTAACCCGACTAGTTGGGACCGGGGAGCTGTTTTTT
TRBJ1-1	NA	NA	TRBV19	CASSISGGRTEAFF	TGTGCCAGTAGTATAAGCGGGGGTCGCACTGAAGCTTTCTTT
TRBJ2-2	NA	NA	TRBV19	CTRGGSNTGELFF	TGTACGAGGGGAGGCTCCAACACCGGGGAGCTGTTTTTT
TRBJ1-5	few	NA	TRBV28	CASSLPTAYNQPQHF	TGTGCCAGCAGTTTACCGACAGCCTACAATCAGCCCCAGCATTTT
TRBJ1-1	NA	NA	TRBV28	CASRTGQLNTEAFF	TGTGCCAGCAGAACCGGACAGTTGAACACTGAAGCTTTCTTT
TRBJ2-3	NA	TRBD1	TRBV6-5	CASSYSGTGYDTQYF	TGTGCCAGCAGTTACTCCGGGACAGGGTACGATACGCAGTATTTT
TRBJ2-1	NA	TRBD1	TRBV11-1	CASSQDRVNNEQFF	TGTGCCAGCAGCCAGGACAGGGTTAACAATGAGCAGTTCTTC
TRBJ2-1	NA	NA	TRBV19	CASSPIPVSSYNEQFF	TGTGCCAGTAGTCCGATCCCGGTGAGCTCCTACAATGAGCAGTTCTTC
TRBJ1-6	once	TRBD1	TRBV14	CASSQEGQVNSPLHF	TGTGCCAGCAGCCAAGAGGGACAGGTTAATTCACCCCTCCACTTT
TRBJ1-6	NA	NA	TRBV10-2	CASSDQWSIPNSPLHF	TGCGCCAGCAGTGATCAATGGAGTATCCCTAATTCACCCCTCCACTTT